This T cell receptor (beta chain) was identified in a study of T cells in Graves' hyperthyroidism and ophthalmopathy. RNA transcripts served as the template for amplifying TCR beta CDR3 regions. A set of HTBI primers served as the primers for a first-round RT-PCR of the TCR CDR3. TCRdb processed the multiplex PCR reads anew with MiXCR; each CDR3 protein has one entry. Of about 600,000 distinct CDR3 sequences listed, 15% to 20% are singletons. This clonotype was observed at least ten times. Its target is not known. Ophthalmopathy patients showed a Clinical Activity Score of at least 3, NOSPECS grade of at least 4 and duration under 3 months. Exclusion followed for patients with uncontrolled infection, other autoimmune disease, pregnancy or lactation. Per germline, CDR1 SGHRS and CDR2 YFSETQ. The CDR3 covers 12 residues. Trimming took 3 bases from V and 7 from J; bases not matched to a gene: 2. General study findings and limits: The model forecast ophthalmopathy, anticipating it by a median around 6.4 months before onset.

Sequenced: blood. V gene TRBV5-1 combines with J gene TRBJ2-3; TRBD2 agrees at 7 bases. The clonotype comes from a woman between 35 and 50 years old with Graves' ophthalmopathy. The CDR3 DNA reads as TGCGCCAGCAGCTGGGAGGGGAATACGCAGTATTTT. Translated, it gives CASSWEGNTQYF.